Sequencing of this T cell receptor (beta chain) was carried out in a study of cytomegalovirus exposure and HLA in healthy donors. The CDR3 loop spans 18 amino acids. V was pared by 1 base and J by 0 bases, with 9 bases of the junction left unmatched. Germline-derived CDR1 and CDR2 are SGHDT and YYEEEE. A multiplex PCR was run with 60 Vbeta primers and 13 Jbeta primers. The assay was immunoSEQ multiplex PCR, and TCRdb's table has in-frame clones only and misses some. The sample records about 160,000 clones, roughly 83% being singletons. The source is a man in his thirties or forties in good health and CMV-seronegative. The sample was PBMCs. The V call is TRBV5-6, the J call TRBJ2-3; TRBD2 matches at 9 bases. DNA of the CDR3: TGTGCCAGCAGCTTGTTGGGCGGGGGGGGTTCTAGCACAGATACGCAGTATTTT. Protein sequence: CASSLLGGGGSSTDTQYF.